The present TCR beta chain was sequenced within a study of T cells after posttransplantation cyclophosphamide. Clones were sequenced by immunoSEQ multiplex PCR, and TCRdb holds only the in-frame ones, with some missing. Found here are 25,000 to 30,000 clones, 75% to 90% of them singletons; the top ten hold roughly 3.4%. This clone came up once. Its antigen is unidentified. Germline V lookup: CDR1 LNHDA, CDR2 SQIVND (reference sequence). The CDR3 is 16 residues long. V lost 9 bases, J lost 4 bases, and 15 bases stayed unmatched. General study findings and limits: Recipient CMV seropositivity and CMV reactivation strongly tracked TRB clonality. Donor-recipient repertoire similarity was low at 1-2 months, rising over year one.

The gene calls are TRBV19 and TRBJ1-5; TRBD1 matches at 7 bases. The clonotype originates from a man aged 45-65 years. The specimen sequenced was PBMCs. The CDR3 sequence is CASKETGQTRNQPQHF. CDR3 nucleotides: TGTGCCAGCAAGGAGACAGGGCAGACGAGGAATCAGCCCCAGCATTTT.